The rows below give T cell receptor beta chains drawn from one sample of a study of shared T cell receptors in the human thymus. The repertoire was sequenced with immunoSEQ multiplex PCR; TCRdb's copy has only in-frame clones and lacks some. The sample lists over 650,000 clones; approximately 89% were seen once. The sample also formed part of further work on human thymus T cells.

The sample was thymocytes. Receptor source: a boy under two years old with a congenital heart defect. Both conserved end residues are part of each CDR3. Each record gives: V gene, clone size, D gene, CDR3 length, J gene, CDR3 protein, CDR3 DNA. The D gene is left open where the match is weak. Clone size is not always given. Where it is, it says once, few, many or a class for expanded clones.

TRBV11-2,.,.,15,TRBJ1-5,CASSLGGVSNQPQHF,TGTGCCAGCAGCTTAGGGGGGGTAAGCAATCAGCCCCAGCATTTT
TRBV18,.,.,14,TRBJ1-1,CASSPSVVGNTAFF,TGTGCCAGCTCACCAAGCGTTGTCGGGAACACAGCTTTCTTT
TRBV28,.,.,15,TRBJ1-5,CASSFRQYSNQPQHF,TGTGCCAGCAGTTTCAGGCAATATAGCAATCAGCCCCAGCATTTT
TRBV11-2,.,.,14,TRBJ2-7,CASSFGGLTYEQYF,TGTGCCAGCAGCTTCGGGGGGCTCACCTACGAGCAGTACTTC
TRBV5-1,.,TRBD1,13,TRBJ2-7,CASSQRTGHEQYF,TGCGCCAGCAGCCAGCGGACAGGGCACGAGCAGTACTTC
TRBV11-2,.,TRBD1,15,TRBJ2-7,CASSSEGQGRREQYF,TGTGCCAGCAGCTCCGAGGGACAGGGGAGGAGGGAGCAGTACTTC
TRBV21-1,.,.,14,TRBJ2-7,CASSKETRRGEQYF,TGTGCCAGCAGCAAAGAGACCAGGAGGGGCGAGCAGTACTTC
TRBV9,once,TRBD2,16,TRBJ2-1,CASSPLAVGSYNEQFF,TGTGCCAGCAGCCCCCTAGCGGTGGGCTCCTACAATGAGCAGTTCTTC
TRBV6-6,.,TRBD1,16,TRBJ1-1,CASSYGQGPRNTEAFF,TGTGCCAGCAGCTACGGACAGGGTCCGAGGAACACTGAAGCTTTCTTT
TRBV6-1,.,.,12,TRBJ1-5,CASRERDQPQHF,TGTGCCAGCAGGGAACGGGATCAGCCCCAGCATTTT
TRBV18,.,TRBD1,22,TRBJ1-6,CASSPLLYRTGNEYWDNSPLHF,TGTGCCAGCTCACCACTTCTATATCGGACAGGGAACGAATATTGGGATAATTCACCCCTCCACTTT
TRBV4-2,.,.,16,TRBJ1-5,CASSQAGREGNQPQHF,TGTGCCAGCAGCCAAGCCGGGAGGGAAGGGAATCAGCCCCAGCATTTT
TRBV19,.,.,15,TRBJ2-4,CASTRSGIQRDFQYF,TGTGCCAGTACAAGGTCCGGGATCCAAAGAGATTTTCAGTACTTC
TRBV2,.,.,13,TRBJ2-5,CASMPGPGETQYF,TGTGCCAGCATGCCGGGTCCTGGGGAGACCCAGTACTTC
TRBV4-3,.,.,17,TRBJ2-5,CASSQGPLQGIQETQYF,TGCGCCAGCAGCCAAGGCCCCTTACAGGGTATCCAAGAGACCCAGTACTTC
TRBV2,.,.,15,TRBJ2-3,CASSEVGASTDTQYF,TGTGCCAGCAGTGAGGTAGGGGCTAGCACAGATACGCAGTATTTT
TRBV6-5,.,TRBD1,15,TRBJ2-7,CASSYTGGKNYEQYF,TGTGCCAGCAGTTACACAGGGGGCAAAAACTACGAGCAGTACTTC
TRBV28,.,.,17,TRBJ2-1,CASSPAAARSSYNEQFF,TGTGCCAGCAGTCCCGCCGCGGCCCGGAGCTCCTACAATGAGCAGTTCTTC
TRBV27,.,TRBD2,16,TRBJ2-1,CASRLRQGSGSHEQFF,TGTGCCAGCAGGCTGAGACAAGGTAGCGGGAGTCATGAGCAGTTCTTC
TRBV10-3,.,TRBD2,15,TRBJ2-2,CAISTSGSRSGELFF,TGTGCCATCAGTACTAGCGGGAGTCGGTCCGGGGAGCTGTTTTTT
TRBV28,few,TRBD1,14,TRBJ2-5,CASSRGGEKETQYF,TGTGCCAGCAGTAGAGGGGGCGAGAAAGAGACCCAGTACTTC
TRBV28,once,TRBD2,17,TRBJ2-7,CASSFRLAGDSSHEQYF,TGTGCCAGCAGTTTCCGGCTAGCGGGAGATTCATCGCACGAGCAGTACTTC
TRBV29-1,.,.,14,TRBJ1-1,CSVPPRVGNTEAFF,TGCAGCGTTCCCCCCAGGGTGGGGAACACTGAAGCTTTCTTT
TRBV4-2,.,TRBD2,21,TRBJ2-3,CASSQDHVRTSGGGSTDTQYF,TGTGCCAGCAGCCAAGATCATGTAAGGACTAGCGGGGGGGGGAGCACAGATACGCAGTATTTT
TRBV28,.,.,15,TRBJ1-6,CASSLSSSYNSPLHF,TGTGCCAGCAGTTTATCCAGCTCCTATAATTCACCCCTCCACTTT
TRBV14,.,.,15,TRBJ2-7,CASSQDLNRAYEQYF,TGTGCCAGCAGCCAAGATCTTAACAGGGCCTACGAGCAGTACTTC
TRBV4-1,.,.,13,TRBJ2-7,CASSQGGGGEQYF,TGCGCCAGCAGCCAAGGAGGGGGGGGCGAGCAGTACTTC
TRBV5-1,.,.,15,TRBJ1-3,CASRIDNDSGNTIYF,TGCGCCAGCAGGATTGACAACGACTCTGGAAACACCATATATTTT
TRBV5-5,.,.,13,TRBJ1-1,CASRGKGETEAFF,TGTGCCAGCAGGGGAAAGGGGGAGACTGAAGCTTTCTTT
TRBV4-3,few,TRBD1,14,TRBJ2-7,CASSLNRGTREQYF,TGCGCCAGCAGCCTCAACAGGGGAACGCGAGAGCAGTACTTC
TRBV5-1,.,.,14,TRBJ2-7,CASSLSQRTYEQYF,TGCGCCAGCAGCTTGTCACAGCGGACCTACGAGCAGTACTTC
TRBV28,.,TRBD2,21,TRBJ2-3,CASSPSSPSSGSRTLTDTQYF,TGTGCCAGCAGTCCATCCTCGCCTTCTAGCGGATCCAGGACCCTCACAGATACGCAGTATTTT
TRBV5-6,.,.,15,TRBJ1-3,CASSLTGRTGNTIYF,TGTGCCAGCAGCTTGACAGGGCGGACCGGAAACACCATATATTTT
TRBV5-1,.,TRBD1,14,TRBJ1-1,CASRLGQQITEAFF,TGCGCCAGCAGGCTGGGACAGCAGATAACTGAAGCTTTCTTT
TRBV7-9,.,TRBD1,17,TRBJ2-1,CASSTPRPGQGYNEQFF,TGTGCCAGCAGCACACCTAGACCGGGACAGGGGTACAATGAGCAGTTCTTC
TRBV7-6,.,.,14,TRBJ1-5,CASSLAGRNQPQHF,TGTGCCAGCAGCTTAGCTGGCAGGAATCAGCCCCAGCATTTT
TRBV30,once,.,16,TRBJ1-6,CAWNAPGRPSNSPLHF,TGTGCCTGGAACGCCCCCGGTCGCCCCTCAAATTCACCCCTCCACTTT
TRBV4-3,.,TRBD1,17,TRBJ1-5,CASSQEARGHTNQPQHF,TGCGCCAGCAGCCAAGAAGCCAGGGGGCACACTAATCAGCCCCAGCATTTT
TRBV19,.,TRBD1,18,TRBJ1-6,CASSIRDRVSGYNSPLHF,TGTGCCAGTAGTATCCGGGACAGGGTATCCGGCTATAATTCACCCCTCCACTTT
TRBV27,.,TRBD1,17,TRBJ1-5,CASSLSPGQGGDQPQHF,TGTGCCAGCAGTTTATCCCCCGGACAGGGAGGGGATCAGCCCCAGCATTTT
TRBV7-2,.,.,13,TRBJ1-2,CASSLAGLSGYTF,TGTGCCAGCAGCTTAGCCGGACTGAGCGGCTACACCTTC
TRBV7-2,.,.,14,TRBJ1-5,CASSLIGGYQPQHF,TGTGCCAGCAGCTTGATCGGGGGGTATCAGCCCCAGCATTTT
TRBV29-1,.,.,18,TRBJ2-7,CSVSRDGKLGGISYEQYF,TGCAGCGTTTCCAGGGACGGGAAGTTAGGAGGGATATCCTACGAGCAGTACTTC
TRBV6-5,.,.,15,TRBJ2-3,CASSYSKVGGGTQYF,TGTGCCAGCAGTTACTCGAAGGTTGGAGGCGGTACGCAGTATTTT
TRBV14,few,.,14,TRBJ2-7,CASSQGDTSYEQYF,TGTGCCAGCAGCCAAGGGGACACCTCCTACGAGCAGTACTTC
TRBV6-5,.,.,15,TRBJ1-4,CASSHIRGLGEKLFF,TGTGCCAGCAGTCATATCAGGGGTTTAGGTGAAAAACTGTTTTTT
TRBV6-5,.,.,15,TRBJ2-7,CASNPPPETNYEQYF,TGTGCCAGCAACCCGCCCCCAGAAACAAACTACGAGCAGTACTTC
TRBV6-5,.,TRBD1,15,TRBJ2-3,CASGRPGQGTDTQYF,TGTGCCAGCGGGCGACCGGGACAGGGGACAGATACGCAGTATTTT
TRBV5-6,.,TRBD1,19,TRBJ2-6,CASRPEGARTFSGANVLTF,TGTGCCAGCAGACCTGAGGGGGCCCGCACCTTCTCTGGGGCCAACGTCCTGACTTTC
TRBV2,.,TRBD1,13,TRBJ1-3,CASNDRAGNTIYF,TGTGCCAGCAATGACAGGGCTGGGAACACCATATATTTT
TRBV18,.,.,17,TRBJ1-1,CASLEQPDQGRDTEAFF,TGTGCCAGCTTAGAACAACCCGACCAGGGTCGGGACACTGAAGCTTTCTTT
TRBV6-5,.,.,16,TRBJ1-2,CASSYSRGRGAVGYTF,TGTGCCAGCAGTTACAGTCGGGGCAGGGGCGCGGTTGGCTACACCTTC
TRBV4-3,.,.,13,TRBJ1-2,CASSQEGLYGYTF,TGCGCCAGCAGCCAAGAGGGCCTCTATGGCTACACCTTC
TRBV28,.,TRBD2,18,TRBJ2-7,CASSLGIGGAGGSYEQYF,TGTGCCAGCAGCCTTGGGATCGGGGGAGCGGGAGGGTCCTACGAGCAGTACTTC